This T cell receptor (beta chain) was observed in a study of blood T cell repertoires in COVID-19. In the study overall: Italy, Spain and the United States were the sources of the convalescent and acute COVID-19 samples. Sources were T cells, B-cell-depleted T cells, or PBMCs; the material itself was cDNA or gDNA.

Original methodology: Nucleated cell counts were estimated from reference gene primer amplification. Measured with immunoSEQ multiplex PCR; TCRdb has only the in-frame clones, and not every one. V and J calls and clone size follow that table, whereas D and trimming were derived from the DNA. In the table there are 140,000 to 150,000 clones, about 84% of which are singletons. The clonotype was recovered from a man in his sixties with active or convalescent COVID-19. Sequenced input: peripheral blood.

CDR3 coding DNA: TGTGCCAGCAGCTTCACGCGGGACCAGAACACAGATACGCAGTATTTT. It translates to CASSFTRDQNTDTQYF. V usage is TRBV7-8 and J usage is TRBJ2-3; a weak D match, TRBD2 (6 bases). This CDR3 spans 16 amino acids. Germline assignment: CDR1 SGHVS and CDR2 FQNEAQ. V was pared by 3 bases and J by 2 bases, with 15 bases between.